Included here is one T cell receptor (beta chain) sequence, with context. CDR3 length equals 12 residues. Germline V gives CDR1 SEHNR, CDR2 FQNEAQ (reference sequence). The V end lost 1 base, the J end lost 7 bases, and 7 bases lay between the germline ends. In the original workflow: Amplifying reference gene primers gave estimates of nucleated cell counts. Assay used: immunoSEQ multiplex PCR; TCRdb lists only in-frame clones, some missing. V and J calls plus clone size are reproduced from that table; the DNA served to infer D and trimming. The sample includes some 52,000 clones, around 86% of them seen just once. The data were obtained in a study of blood T cell repertoires in COVID-19. On the study more broadly: Material from acute and convalescent COVID-19 was sourced from the United States, Italy and Spain. The analysed material was cDNA or gDNA that came from T cells, B-cell-depleted T cells, or PBMCs.

The source material was peripheral blood. The chain has TRBV7-9 and TRBJ1-2; no clear D gene. The source of this sequence is a man between 65 and 79 years old with acute or convalescent COVID-19. CDR3 in DNA: TGTGCCAGCAGCTTAGAGGAGATTGGCTACACCTTC. This gives the protein CASSLEEIGYTF.